The 22 T cell receptor beta chains below all came from one sample that was sequenced in a study of shared clonotypes between healthy human individuals. TCRdb keeps only in-frame clones here, not all; method: immunoSEQ multiplex PCR. The repertoire has 2 million to 2.5 million clones, approximately 94% of them found once; the top ten carry roughly 1%. Terminally differentiated effector memory CD45RA+ cells were excluded from the naive CD8 cells, which were CD45RO-negative and positively selected for CCR7. The sequenced sample consisted of naive CD8+ T cells sorted from blood. The receptors stem from a man aged 18-30 years in good health.

On this clone itself: One end of the junction fails to match germline, which may point to a read error. The sample contains more than one DNA sequence encoding this CDR3. This chain connects TRBV6-1 to TRBJ2-5; D may be TRBD2 (8 bases). CDR1 and CDR2 (germline): MNHNS, SASEGT. The CDR3 covers 15 residues. CDR3 loop: CASSEAGGLGETQYF. CDR3 nucleotide sequence: TGCGCCAGCAGTGAAGCAGGGGGACTAGGGGAGACCCAGTACTTC.

The CDR3 is CASSFRFGTANSPLHF. The CDR3 DNA sequence: TGCGCCAGCAGCTTCCGCTTCGGGACAGCTAATTCACCCCTCCACTTT. The chain links TRBV5-1 to TRBJ1-6; 7 positions match TRBD1. Looked up from germline, CDR1 is SGHRS and CDR2 is YFSETQ. After removal of 2 bases from V and 6 bases from J, the junction contained 8 bases not matched to a gene. The CDR3 is 16 amino acids.

J is TRBJ2-7 and V is TRBV5-7; 10 nucleotides align to TRBD1. TRBV5-7 has ORF status, its function being uncertain. This CDR3 has 13 residues. Trimming at V came to 8 bases and at J to 0 bases, leaving 2 bases not matched to a gene. The CDR3 is CARGQGTSYEQYF. The CDR3 bases are TGTGCCAGGGGACAGGGGACCTCCTACGAGCAGTACTTC.

This clone was counted a single time. The chain recombines TRBV4-2 with TRBJ1-2, with D uncertain. The CDR3 extends over 16 amino acids. Germline V lookup: CDR1 LGHNA, CDR2 YNFKEQ. Trimming took 0 bases from V and 2 from J, leaving 13 bases between them. CDR3: CASSQEEDPSNYGYTF. The CDR3, as DNA: TGTGCCAGCAGCCAAGAAGAGGACCCGTCCAACTATGGCTACACCTTC.

Here the CDR3 DNA reads TGTGCCACCAGCATAGGACAGGGGGCTACAGATACGCAGTATTTT. Translating gives CATSIGQGATDTQYF. The chain recombines TRBV15 with TRBJ2-3, with 11 positions matching TRBD1. V lost 4 bases and J lost 3; bases outside the gene matches: 3. Germline V lookup: CDR1 LNHNV, CDR2 YYDKDF (reference sequence). CDR3 length equals 15 residues.

This clone was recorded once. The V call is TRBV29-1, the J call TRBJ2-5; perhaps TRBD2 as D (5 bases). The CDR3 length is 14 residues. Germline CDR1 SQVTM, CDR2 ANQGSEA. V was clipped by 0 bases and J by 2 bases, with 10 bases between them. CDR3 nucleotides: TGCAGCGTTGAAGAGGAGAGGGTTCAAGAGACCCAGTACTTC. This sequence encodes CSVEEERVQETQYF.

The rearrangement uses TRBV27 and TRBJ2-7; 9 nucleotides match TRBD1. This CDR3 region has 15 residues. The trim removed 5 bases at V and 5 bases at J, leaving 10 bases unmatched. Germline lookup yields CDR1 MNHEY and CDR2 SMNVEV (reference sequence). The CDR3 protein is CASSQTGTGNHEQYF. The CDR3 bases are TGTGCCAGCAGTCAAACCGGGACAGGGAACCACGAGCAGTACTTC.

The CDR3 nucleotides are TGCGCCAGCAGCCAAGGTGGACCCCGATTAGTTGTGGGCGGGGAGCTGTTTTTT. It is translated as CASSQGGPRLVVGGELFF. The chain couples TRBV4-1 to TRBJ2-2; D unclear. The germline V and J ends were trimmed by 1 base and 7 bases, with 22 bases remaining between them. Looked up from germline, CDR1 is MGHRA and CDR2 is YSYEKL. The CDR3 covers 18 residues.

CDR3 loop: CASSLATGGGTDTQYF. The CDR3 DNA reads TGCGCCAGCAGCTTGGCAACAGGGGGCGGCACAGATACGCAGTATTTT. The chain couples TRBV5-1 to TRBJ2-3; TRBD1 matches at 9 bases. Germline CDR1 reads SGHRS; CDR2 reads YFSETQ. The V segment lost 0 bases and the J segment 1 base; nucleotides outside the gene matches: 3. The CDR3 runs to 16 residues. The full variable domain, in which reference TRBV5-1 and TRBJ2-3 provide the parts outside the CDR3, is KAGVTQTPRYLIKTRGQQVTLSCSPISGHRSVSWYQQTPGQGLQFLFEYFSETQRNKGNFPGRFSGRQFSNSRSEMNVSTLELGDSALYLCASSLATGGGTDTQYFGPGTRLTVL.

V and J are TRBV28 and TRBJ2-7, with D perhaps matching TRBD1 (5 bases). V shed 10 bases and J shed 2 bases, with 18 bases lying between them. The CDR3 length is 14 residues. Germline V gene data show CDR1 as MDHEN and CDR2 as SYDVKM. In DNA, the CDR3 is TGTGCCACCAAAAGACAGAGAGATACCTACGAGCAGTACTTC. Protein product: CATKRQRDTYEQYF.

The chain combines TRBV28 with TRBJ2-1; D uncertain. The CDR3 has 14 residues. The V gene lost 7 bases and the J gene lost 3 bases, with 13 bases spanning the gap. CDR1 is MDHEN and CDR2 is SYDVKM in the germline V gene. Here the CDR3 reads CASTRPSFYNEQFF. CDR3 DNA: TGTGCCAGCACCCGGCCCTCTTTCTACAATGAGCAGTTCTTC.

Of note for this clone: Other DNA sequences within the sample encode an identical CDR3. The chain joins TRBV7-9 to TRBJ2-1, with D unresolved. Trimming shortened V by 6 bases and J by 4 bases, and 1 base separated the two germline ends. The CDR3 is 10 amino acids. Germline CDR1 SEHNR, CDR2 FQNEAQ (reference sequence). The CDR3 DNA is TGTGCCAGCAGTTACAATGAGCAGTTCTTC. Protein product: CASSYNEQFF.

The genes are TRBV4-1 and TRBJ2-7; TRBD1 matches at 8 bases. The J segment lost 0 bases and the V segment lost 4 bases, leaving 5 bases of the junction unmatched. Germline loops: CDR1 MGHRA, CDR2 YSYEKL. The CDR3 is made up of 15 amino acids. The CDR3 DNA is TGCGCCAGCAGCCCCGGGACAGGACTCTCCTACGAGCAGTACTTC. It encodes CASSPGTGLSYEQYF.

This sequence joins TRBV9 and TRBJ2-3, with 10 positions matching TRBD2. CDR3 length: 16 amino acids. Germline-derived CDR1 and CDR2 are SGDLS and YYNGEE. The V and J ends lost 3 bases and 2 bases, in that order; junction bases with no gene match: 6. For the CDR3, the DNA is TGTGCCAGCAGCGATCAGCGGGGGGGCGCCACAGATACGCAGTATTTT. It yields the protein CASSDQRGGATDTQYF.

On this clone itself: Other DNA variants within this sample encode the same CDR3. The V gene is TRBV6-5, the J gene TRBJ2-5; D not certain. The CDR3 is made up of 14 amino acids. CDR1 is MNHEY and CDR2 is SVGAGI in the germline V gene. V gave up 0 bases and J gave up 5 bases, with 10 bases separating them. As DNA, the CDR3 is TGTGCCAGCAGTTACTCGTTGGCTGGGGAGACCCAGTACTTC. This gives the protein CASSYSLAGETQYF.

This chain links TRBV2 with TRBJ1-1, with D perhaps matching TRBD1 (6 bases). The CDR3 has 16 amino acids. The V and J ends lost 2 bases and 6 bases respectively, with 19 bases between them. Per the germline V gene, CDR1 is SNHLY and CDR2 is FYNNEI. CDR3 in DNA: TGTGCCAGCAGTGAAACCGTGGGGGCGCCGGTTCCTGAAGCTTTCTTT. Amino acid sequence: CASSETVGAPVPEAFF.

This chain links TRBV19 with TRBJ2-7, with no clear D. CDR3 size: 9 residues. Germline V lookup: CDR1 LNHDA, CDR2 SQIVND (reference sequence). In nucleotides, the CDR3 is TGTGCGCTGCCGGCCGAGCAGTACTTC. Protein: CALPAEQYF.

The chain is built from TRBV10-2 and TRBJ1-5; D is unresolved. The ends were cut back, 3 bases at V and 11 bases at J, with 11 bases in the middle. CDR1 and CDR2 from the germline V gene are WSHSY and SAAADI. The CDR3 sequence is 12 residues long. The CDR3 loop reads CASSDYRQAQHF. The CDR3 bases are TGCGCCAGCAGTGATTACAGACAAGCCCAGCATTTT.

V usage is TRBV4-1 and J usage is TRBJ1-4; unclear D gene. CDR3 length: 15 amino acids. Per germline, CDR1 MGHRA and CDR2 YSYEKL. Trimming removed 1 base at V and 4 bases at J, with 10 bases between. The CDR3 reads CASSQAVAFNEKLFF. The CDR3 nucleotides read TGCGCCAGCAGCCAAGCTGTGGCTTTTAATGAAAAACTGTTTTTT.

The table lists this clone with a count of one. The chain has TRBV4-1 and TRBJ2-7; no definite D call. The CDR3 runs to 14 residues. Germline-derived CDR1 and CDR2 are MGHRA and YSYEKL. V was pared by 0 bases and J by 3 bases, with 9 bases between. CDR3 sequence (DNA): TGCGCCAGCAGCCAAGATGGTGCTTACTACGAGCAGTACTTC. Translation: CASSQDGAYYEQYF.

The chain couples TRBV7-9 to TRBJ2-5; 7 nucleotides match TRBD1. Trimming took 4 bases from V and 13 from J; bases not matched to a gene: 9. The V gene's germline CDR1 is SEHNR and CDR2 FQNEAQ (reference sequence). The CDR3 loop spans 12 amino acids. CDR3 protein: CASSSIDRVLYF. The DNA for the CDR3 is TGTGCCAGCAGCTCCATCGACAGGGTTTTGTACTTC. The variable domain in full, with the rest retrieved from reference TRBV7-9 and TRBJ2-5, is DTGVSQNPRHKITKRGQNVTFRCDPISEHNRLYWYRQTLGQGPEFLTYFQNEAQLEKSRLLSDRFSAERPKGSFSTLEIQRTEQGDSAMYLCASSSIDRVLYFGPGTRLLVL.

This clone was counted a single time. V is TRBV4-1 and J is TRBJ2-7; 8 bases agree with TRBD1. Trimming cost V 2 bases and J 4 bases; bases outside gene matches: 10. The CDR3 is 16 amino acids. Germline V gene data show CDR1 as MGHRA and CDR2 as YSYEKL. For the CDR3, the DNA is TGCGCCAGCAGCCAAACCCTCACAGGGGGAGCATACGAGCAGTACTTC. It specifies CASSQTLTGGAYEQYF.